What follows are 28 T cell receptor beta chains derived from one specimen sequenced in a study of blood T cell repertoires in COVID-19. Method: immunoSEQ multiplex PCR; TCRdb's copy keeps in-frame clones and lacks some. The sample shows approximately 140,000 clones, roughly 90% of them seen only once. Sequencing input: peripheral blood. These receptors originate from a woman aged 55-70 years with active or convalescent COVID-19.

The chain joins TRBV10-1 to TRBJ1-3; D ambiguous. V lost 8 bases and J lost 0, with 8 bases in between. This CDR3 region has 13 residues. CDR1 WNHNN and CDR2 SYGVQD come from the germline V gene (reference sequence). CDR3 amino acids: CASQGSSGNTIYF. The CDR3 region has the DNA TGCGCCAGCCAAGGGAGCTCTGGAAACACCATATATTTT.

The count of this clone is one. The same CDR3 arises from other DNA sequences in this sample as well. CDR3 sequence (DNA): TGTGCCAGTAGTCCGACACGCAACTATGGCTACACCTTC. Its protein product is CASSPTRNYGYTF. This chain uses TRBV19 with TRBJ1-2; no clear D gene. The germline gives CDR1 LNHDA, CDR2 SQIVND (reference sequence). The CDR3 contains 13 residues. The ends were cut back, 5 bases at V and 2 bases at J, with 9 bases in the middle.

The chain combines TRBV6-1 with TRBJ1-6; TRBD1 agrees at 7 bases. Germline loops: CDR1 MNHNS, CDR2 SASEGT. The CDR3 length is 14 residues. V trimming: 6 bases; J trimming: 7 bases; junction bases outside the gene matches: 6. CDR3 nucleotide sequence: TGTGCCAGCAGCTTGGGACAGACCAATTCACCCCTCCACTTT. As protein: CASSLGQTNSPLHF.

The chain is built from TRBV5-1 and TRBJ2-5; 8 bases agree with TRBD2. V was clipped by 0 bases and J by 5 bases; unmatched bases: 9. The CDR3 contains 16 residues. Germline V CDR1 and CDR2: SGHRS, YFSETQ. CDR3 DNA sequence: TGCGCCAGCAGCTTGGAGTTGCGGGGGGCCCGCGAGACCCAGTACTTC. Translated: CASSLELRGARETQYF. Full variable domain (missing parts from reference TRBV5-1 and TRBJ2-5): KAGVTQTPRYLIKTRGQQVTLSCSPISGHRSVSWYQQTPGQGLQFLFEYFSETQRNKGNFPGRFSGRQFSNSRSEMNVSTLELGDSALYLCASSLELRGARETQYFGPGTRLLVL.

V is TRBV14 and J is TRBJ2-5, with 7 bases matching TRBD1. CDR3 length: 16 amino acids. V gave up 0 bases and J gave up 4 bases; unmatched junction bases: 8. Germline values: CDR1 SGHDN, CDR2 FVKESK. The CDR3 region has the DNA TGTGCCAGCAGCCAAGATAAGGGGGCGCGAGTAGAGACCCAGTACTTC. Amino acids: CASSQDKGARVETQYF.

The chain employs TRBV4-1 and TRBJ1-2, with D possibly matching TRBD1 (5 bases). CDR1 is MGHRA and CDR2 is YSYEKL in the germline V gene. The CDR3 is made up of 15 amino acids. Trimming took off 4 bases at V and 1 base at J, with 13 bases between the two ends. CDR3 in DNA: TGCGCCAGCAGCCCCAGCCCGGGACTTAACTATGGCTACACCTTC. Amino acid sequence: CASSPSPGLNYGYTF.

The rearrangement joins TRBV5-5 to TRBJ2-5, with D perhaps matching TRBD1 (7 bases). CDR3 length: 16 residues. Germline values: CDR1 SGHKS, CDR2 YYEKEE (reference sequence). Trimming took off 0 bases at V and 2 bases at J, with 14 bases between the two ends. In nucleotides, the CDR3 is TGTGCCAGCAGCTTGGGGCGGGACAGCGTTCAAGAGACCCAGTACTTC. Its translation is CASSLGRDSVQETQYF.

This chain uses TRBV5-4 with TRBJ2-7; 8 bases are shared with TRBD1. Trimming cost V 3 bases and J 7 bases; bases outside gene matches: 12. Germline values: CDR1 SGHNT, CDR2 YYREEE (reference sequence). This CDR3 has 15 amino acids. The CDR3 loop is CASSSYGTGDMEQYF. The CDR3 coding sequence is TGTGCCAGCAGCTCTTACGGGACAGGTGATATGGAGCAGTACTTC.

The chain links TRBV5-6 to TRBJ2-7; unclear D gene. CDR3 length equals 14 residues. Germline V gene lookup returns CDR1 SGHDT and CDR2 YYEEEE. Trimming took off 4 bases at V and 1 base at J, with 12 bases between the two ends. The CDR3 DNA reads TGTGCCAGCAGCCTTACGGTGACATCCTACGAGCAGTACTTC. Translated, it gives CASSLTVTSYEQYF. Full variable domain (outside the CDR3, taken from reference TRBV5-6 and TRBJ2-7): DAGVTQSPTHLIKTRGQQVTLRCSPKSGHDTVSWYQQALGQGPQFIFQYYEEEERQRGNFPDRFSGHQFPNYSSELNVNALLLGDSALYLCASSLTVTSYEQYFGPGTRLTVT.

The chain joins TRBV6-5 to TRBJ1-6, with D hard to call. In germline, CDR1 is MNHEY, CDR2 SVGAGI. Trimming took off 0 bases at V and 10 bases at J, with 7 bases between the two ends. This CDR3 is 13 amino acids long. The CDR3 sequence is CASSYSSRSPLHF. The DNA of the CDR3 is TGTGCCAGCAGTTACTCGAGTCGATCACCCCTCCACTTT.

This chain uses TRBV4-3 with TRBJ2-2; TRBD1 might be the D (6 bases). The CDR3 consists of 15 residues. Germline CDR1 reads LGHNA; CDR2 reads YSLEER. The V gene lost 1 base and the J gene lost 5 bases, with 11 bases spanning the gap. The CDR3 nucleotides are TGCGCCAGCAGCCAAGCCCTGACAGGTACCGGGGAGCTGTTTTTT. This encodes CASSQALTGTGELFF.

V gene TRBV13 combines with J gene TRBJ1-1, with TRBD1 matching 7 bases. The CDR3 consists of 13 residues. V shed 5 bases, J shed 5 bases, and the junction held 5 bases outside the gene matches. Germline CDR1 reads PRHDT; CDR2 reads FYEKMQ (reference sequence). The CDR3 DNA is TGTGCCAGCAGCCCGAGGGGACAGACTGAAGCTTTCTTT. Its translation: CASSPRGQTEAFF.

The chain has TRBV7-3 and TRBJ2-1; TRBD2 matches 7 bases. V shed 5 bases, J shed 3 bases, and the junction held 4 bases outside the gene matches. Germline V gene data show CDR1 as SGHTA and CDR2 as FQGTGA. There are 14 residues in the CDR3. In DNA, the CDR3 is TGTGCCAGCAGCCCTAGCGGAATCTACAATGAGCAGTTCTTC. Encoded protein: CASSPSGIYNEQFF.

The chain is built from TRBV10-2 and TRBJ1-4, with TRBD1 identical over 10 bases. Germline values: CDR1 WSHSY, CDR2 SAAADI. The trim removed 1 base at V and 8 bases at J, leaving 7 bases unmatched. CDR3 length equals 16 residues. Written as DNA, the CDR3 is TGCGCCAGCAGTGAGTGGACCCTGGGACAGGGGGAAAAACTGTTTTTT. Amino acids: CASSEWTLGQGEKLFF.

Many counts were recorded for this clone. The rearrangement joins TRBV10-1 to TRBJ2-3, with TRBD1 identical over 11 bases. The CDR3 sequence is 15 residues long. Germline CDR1 is WNHNN and CDR2 is SYGVQD (reference sequence). V was pared by 8 bases and J by 5 bases, with 9 bases of the junction left unmatched. This chain's CDR3 is CASAAEDRGQDTQYF. The DNA for the CDR3 is TGCGCCAGCGCGGCCGAGGACAGGGGGCAAGATACGCAGTATTTT.

The chain combines TRBV12-5 with TRBJ2-1, with 13 positions matching TRBD2. V trimming: 4 bases; J trimming: 4 bases; junction bases outside the gene matches: 13. The CDR3 extends over 19 amino acids. CDR1 and CDR2 from the germline V gene are LGHNT and FRNRAP. The CDR3 nucleotides read TGTGCTAGTGGTTCCCCCACTAGCGGGGGGGCAAAAGGTTACAATGAGCAGTTCTTC. This sequence encodes CASGSPTSGGAKGYNEQFF. The complete variable domain, with remaining parts taken from reference TRBV12-5 and TRBJ2-1, reads DARVTQTPRHKVTEMGQEVTMRCQPILGHNTVFWYRQTMMQGLELLAYFRNRAPLDDSGMPKDRFSAEMPDATLATLKIQPSEPRDSAVYFCASGSPTSGGAKGYNEQFFGPGTRLTVL.

J is TRBJ2-6 and V is TRBV23-1, with D hard to call. TRBV23-1 is sorted into the ORF group, with uncertain function. V dropped 4 bases and J dropped 0 bases, with 16 bases sitting between them. The CDR3 totals 18 residues. CDR3 sequence: CASSRALAGLSGANVLTF. In DNA form, the CDR3 reads TGCGCCAGCAGTCGCGCACTGGCAGGCCTCTCTGGGGCCAACGTCCTGACTTTC.

This clone was counted once. The chain recombines TRBV9 with TRBJ2-1; 8 bases fit TRBD2. Germline CDR1 and CDR2: SGDLS and YYNGEE. The V gene end was trimmed by 0 bases and the J gene end by 8 bases; junction bases not matched to a gene: 10. The length of the CDR3 is 16 residues. The CDR3 DNA reads as TGTGCCAGCAGCGTAGCCGGTAGCGGGGTCGCGGATGAGCAGTTCTTC. As protein: CASSVAGSGVADEQFF.

This chain joins TRBV6-5 and TRBJ1-4, with unresolved D. Trimming left V 6 bases short and J 0 bases short, with 8 bases between. Germline V CDR1 and CDR2: MNHEY, SVGAGI. This CDR3 spans 14 amino acids. CDR3 sequence: CASRRLATNEKLFF. CDR3 coding DNA: TGTGCCAGCAGAAGACTGGCAACTAATGAAAAACTGTTTTTT.

CDR3 residues: CASSDLDSKYEQYF. The CDR3 DNA sequence: TGCGCCAGCAGTGACCTGGACAGCAAATACGAGCAGTACTTC. The J gene is TRBJ2-7, the V gene TRBV10-2, with D perhaps matching TRBD1 (6 bases). The CDR3 has 14 residues. Germline assignment: CDR1 WSHSY and CDR2 SAAADI. The V and J ends lost 3 bases and 4 bases respectively, with 13 bases between them.

The chain joins TRBV5-1 to TRBJ2-1, with a tentative D call TRBD2 (5 bases). CDR1 is SGHRS, CDR2 YFSETQ, per germline. This CDR3 comprises 14 residues. Trimming took 4 bases from V and 3 from J, leaving 11 bases between them. The CDR3 region has the DNA TGCGCCAGCAGCCCCGGGAACATCTACAATGAGCAGTTCTTC. Translated, it gives CASSPGNIYNEQFF.

The J gene is TRBJ1-1, the V gene TRBV4-3, with a possible D match to TRBD1 (5 bases). Trimming took 0 bases from V and 13 from J, leaving 15 bases between them. CDR3 length: 13 amino acids. The germline CDR1 and CDR2 sequences are LGHNA and YSLEER. The CDR3 DNA is TGCGCCAGCAGCCAAGATTGGCAGGGTCTTTTTTTCTTT. This codes for CASSQDWQGLFFF.

The chain couples TRBV5-1 to TRBJ2-2, with no clear D. The CDR3 consists of 15 residues. Germline V gene sequence: CDR1 SGHRS, CDR2 YFSETQ. V dropped 0 bases and J dropped 1 base, with 7 bases sitting between them. The CDR3 loop is CASSLDGGNTGELFF. CDR3 DNA sequence: TGCGCCAGCAGCTTGGACGGTGGGAACACCGGGGAGCTGTTTTTT.

This chain uses TRBV6-5 with TRBJ2-5; D may be TRBD1 (6 bases). The V gene lost 6 bases and the J gene lost 5 bases, with 13 bases spanning the gap. Germline V gene lookup returns CDR1 MNHEY and CDR2 SVGAGI. The CDR3 length is 13 residues. The CDR3 nucleotides are TGTGCCAGCAGCAGTACAGGGTCGGAGACCCAGTACTTC. Translated: CASSSTGSETQYF.

The V call is TRBV18, the J call TRBJ2-7; 8 nucleotides line up with TRBD1. The V and J ends lost 2 bases and 3 bases, in that order; junction bases with no gene match: 9. This CDR3 comprises 16 residues. In germline, CDR1 is KGHSH, CDR2 LQKENI. The chain's CDR3 is CASSPYPGQENYEQYF. In DNA, the CDR3 is TGTGCCAGCTCACCATACCCGGGACAGGAGAACTACGAGCAGTACTTC. The entire variable domain, with the rest obtained from reference TRBV18 and TRBJ2-7, is as follows: NAGVMQNPRHLVRRRGQEARLRCSPMKGHSHVYWYRQLPEEGLKFMVYLQKENIIDESGMPKERFSAEFPKEGPSILRIQQVVRGDSAAYFCASSPYPGQENYEQYFGPGTRLTVT.

This clone was detected once. This chain connects TRBV29-1 to TRBJ1-5; 7 bases match TRBD1. The junction had 2 bases not matched to a gene; V was cut back by 4 bases and J by 5 bases. The CDR3 is 12 amino acids. Germline CDR1 SQVTM, CDR2 ANQGSEA. CDR3 residues: CSVGDSDQPQHF. CDR3 nucleotides: TGCAGCGTTGGGGACAGTGATCAGCCCCAGCATTTT.

The chain recombines TRBV3-1 (or the pseudogene TRBV3-2) with TRBJ2-7; 9 nucleotides align to TRBD1. Germline V lookup: CDR1 LGHDT, CDR2 YNNKEL (reference sequence). The CDR3 loop spans 17 amino acids. Germline trimming cut 1 base from V and 0 bases from J; bases unmatched to any gene: 7. The chain's CDR3 is CASSQGLGTGSSYEQYF. The CDR3 DNA is TGTGCCAGCAGCCAAGGGCTTGGGACAGGGAGCTCCTACGAGCAGTACTTC.

The chain employs TRBV7-9 and TRBJ2-7; D is possibly TRBD1 (6 bases). From germline, CDR1 is SEHNR and CDR2 FQNEAQ (reference sequence). This CDR3 is 15 amino acids long. V lost 3 bases and J lost 1, with 13 bases in between. CDR3 region: CASSFPQGQSYEQYF. DNA of the CDR3: TGTGCCAGCAGCTTCCCCCAGGGGCAGTCCTACGAGCAGTACTTC.